The rows below give T cell receptor beta chains drawn from one sample of a study of T cell responses to AZD1222 COVID-19 vaccine. The repertoire was sequenced with immunoSEQ multiplex PCR; TCRdb's copy has only in-frame clones and lacks some. The data contain about 94,000 clones, 75% to 90% of them seen just once; the ten biggest clones take up over 3.5%. The starting material was peripheral blood, obtained 28 days after the second AZD1222 dose. These TCRs come from an adult who received the AZD1222 COVID-19 vaccine. Both conserved end residues are part of each CDR3. Each record gives: clone size, J gene, V gene, CDR3 length, D gene, CDR3 DNA, CDR3 protein. D genes are given only for firm matches. The size of a clone is reported for some rows only, either as once, few or many, or as a class for expanded clones.

clone size: NA
J gene: TRBJ2-7
V gene: TRBV3-1/TRBV3-2
CDR3 length: 13
D gene: NA
CDR3 DNA: TGTGCCAGCAGCCGGAACAGGGACCACGAGCAGTACTTC
CDR3 protein: CASSRNRDHEQYF

clone size: NA
J gene: TRBJ2-3
V gene: TRBV18
CDR3 length: 14
D gene: NA
CDR3 DNA: TGTGCCAGCTCCCCAATAGACTTCGCAGATACGCAGTATTTT
CDR3 protein: CASSPIDFADTQYF

clone size: NA
J gene: TRBJ1-1
V gene: TRBV5-1
CDR3 length: 14
D gene: NA
CDR3 DNA: TGCGCCAGCAGCTCAGGGCTAGCGAACACTGAAGCTTTCTTT
CDR3 protein: CASSSGLANTEAFF

clone size: NA
J gene: TRBJ2-5
V gene: TRBV11-2
CDR3 length: 13
D gene: NA
CDR3 DNA: TGTGCCAGCAGCTGGGAGTTCGGAGAGACCCAGTACTTC
CDR3 protein: CASSWEFGETQYF

clone size: NA
J gene: TRBJ1-6
V gene: TRBV5-5
CDR3 length: 16
D gene: NA
CDR3 DNA: TGTGCCAGCAGCTTGAGGTTTAGCTCCTATAATTCACCCCTCCACTTT
CDR3 protein: CASSLRFSSYNSPLHF

clone size: NA
J gene: TRBJ1-2
V gene: TRBV9
CDR3 length: 12
D gene: NA
CDR3 DNA: TGTGCCAGCAGCGAGCTCACGGGGGACCTAAGCTTC
CDR3 protein: CASSELTGDLSF

clone size: NA
J gene: TRBJ1-1
V gene: TRBV19
CDR3 length: 14
D gene: TRBD1
CDR3 DNA: TGTGCCAGTAGTTCGGACAGGGTGAACACTGAAGCTTTCTTT
CDR3 protein: CASSSDRVNTEAFF

clone size: NA
J gene: TRBJ1-6
V gene: TRBV2
CDR3 length: 16
D gene: NA
CDR3 DNA: TGTGCCAGCAGTGCCCCAGGGAGCTCCTATAATTCACCCCTCCACTTT
CDR3 protein: CASSAPGSSYNSPLHF

clone size: NA
J gene: TRBJ2-7
V gene: TRBV15
CDR3 length: 15
D gene: NA
CDR3 DNA: TGTGCCACCAGCAGCCCGCATACAGGGTACCACGAGCAGTACTTC
CDR3 protein: CATSSPHTGYHEQYF

clone size: NA
J gene: TRBJ2-7
V gene: TRBV2
CDR3 length: 13
D gene: NA
CDR3 DNA: TGTGCCACCCGGGACGGCCACGGGGACGAGCAGTACTTC
CDR3 protein: CATRDGHGDEQYF

clone size: NA
J gene: TRBJ2-7
V gene: TRBV10-2
CDR3 length: 13
D gene: NA
CDR3 DNA: TGCGCCAGCAGTTTGCAAGCGACTTACGAGCAGTACTTC
CDR3 protein: CASSLQATYEQYF

clone size: few
J gene: TRBJ1-2
V gene: TRBV29-1
CDR3 length: 16
D gene: NA
CDR3 DNA: TGCAGCGTTGGGGCCCAGGGCCGATTTCAATACTATGGCTACACCTTC
CDR3 protein: CSVGAQGRFQYYGYTF

clone size: few
J gene: TRBJ2-7
V gene: TRBV7-8
CDR3 length: 15
D gene: NA
CDR3 DNA: TGTGCCAGCAGCTTAGGGCGTCTGAGGAGCTGGGAGCAGTACTTC
CDR3 protein: CASSLGRLRSWEQYF

clone size: NA
J gene: TRBJ1-3
V gene: TRBV6-1
CDR3 length: 14
D gene: TRBD1
CDR3 DNA: TGTGCCAGCAGTGACGGGACAGCCGGAAACACCATATATTTT
CDR3 protein: CASSDGTAGNTIYF

clone size: NA
J gene: TRBJ2-7
V gene: TRBV3-1/TRBV3-2
CDR3 length: 17
D gene: NA
CDR3 DNA: TGTGCCAGCAGCCAAGGACGTCGAGCTCGACTATCCTACGAGCAGTACTTC
CDR3 protein: CASSQGRRARLSYEQYF

clone size: NA
J gene: TRBJ1-5
V gene: TRBV6-2/TRBV6-3
CDR3 length: 14
D gene: NA
CDR3 DNA: TGTGCCAGCAGTGACCCCGGGACACCTCAGCCCCAGCATTTT
CDR3 protein: CASSDPGTPQPQHF

clone size: NA
J gene: TRBJ2-2
V gene: TRBV2
CDR3 length: 12
D gene: NA
CDR3 DNA: TGTGCCAGCAGATATCACACCGGGGAGCTGTTTTTT
CDR3 protein: CASRYHTGELFF

clone size: NA
J gene: TRBJ1-4
V gene: TRBV18
CDR3 length: 14
D gene: NA
CDR3 DNA: TGTGCCAGCTCACCAAGGCAGGGGAAAGAAAAACTGTTTTTT
CDR3 protein: CASSPRQGKEKLFF

clone size: NA
J gene: TRBJ1-1
V gene: TRBV7-2
CDR3 length: 16
D gene: NA
CDR3 DNA: TGTGCCAGCAGCTTAAAGGCAGGGCCCATGAACACTGAAGCTTTCTTT
CDR3 protein: CASSLKAGPMNTEAFF

clone size: NA
J gene: TRBJ1-6
V gene: TRBV7-8
CDR3 length: 14
D gene: NA
CDR3 DNA: TGTGCCAGCAGCTTAGGGGCAGATAATTCACCCCTCCACTTT
CDR3 protein: CASSLGADNSPLHF

clone size: NA
J gene: TRBJ2-1
V gene: TRBV12-3/TRBV12-4
CDR3 length: 12
D gene: TRBD1
CDR3 DNA: TGTGCCAGCAGGGACAGGGGCGATGAGCAGTTCTTC
CDR3 protein: CASRDRGDEQFF

clone size: NA
J gene: TRBJ2-2
V gene: TRBV6-1
CDR3 length: 18
D gene: NA
CDR3 DNA: TGTGCCAGCAGTGAAGGTCCAGAACGCCTGGCATACACCGGGGAGCTGTTTTTT
CDR3 protein: CASSEGPERLAYTGELFF

clone size: NA
J gene: TRBJ1-2
V gene: TRBV12-3/TRBV12-4
CDR3 length: 13
D gene: NA
CDR3 DNA: TGTGCCAGCAGTTTACGGTCGGACTATGGCTACACCTTC
CDR3 protein: CASSLRSDYGYTF

clone size: NA
J gene: TRBJ1-5
V gene: TRBV9
CDR3 length: 13
D gene: NA
CDR3 DNA: TGTGCCAGCAGCGTAGAGGGTTATCAGCCCCAGCATTTT
CDR3 protein: CASSVEGYQPQHF

clone size: NA
J gene: TRBJ2-2
V gene: TRBV4-2
CDR3 length: 18
D gene: TRBD2
CDR3 DNA: TGTGCCAGCAGCGTACGGACTAGCGGGAGGGAGAACACCGGGGAGCTGTTTTTT
CDR3 protein: CASSVRTSGRENTGELFF

clone size: NA
J gene: TRBJ1-5
V gene: TRBV19
CDR3 length: 17
D gene: NA
CDR3 DNA: TGTGCCAGTAGTATAGGTGCAGGGCGGGGTAGCTTTCAGCCCCAGCATTTT
CDR3 protein: CASSIGAGRGSFQPQHF